A selection of T cell receptor beta chains follows, all from one sample in a study of cytotoxic CD8 clonotypes in ibrutinib-treated CLL. Clones were read by immunoSEQ multiplex PCR, and TCRdb kept only the in-frame ones, dropping some. The sample carries 120,000 to 150,000 clones, 75% to 95% recorded once. The sequencing used PBMCs, collected after 12 months of ibrutinib treatment. The origin of the receptors is a human donor with chronic lymphocytic leukemia. Both conserved end residues are part of each CDR3. Fields, in order: J gene, V gene, D gene, clone size, CDR3 DNA, CDR3 protein. The D gene is left open where the match is weak. Clone size is not always given. Where it is, it says once, few, many or a class for expanded clones.

TRBJ2-7,TRBV6-5,.,.,TGTGCCAGCAGTCGGGCGCTAGGGCTACCCTACGAGCAGTACTTC,CASSRALGLPYEQYF
TRBJ2-2,TRBV29-1,TRBD2,once,TGCAGCGTTAAGAGACTAGCGGGGCGAAACACCGGGGAGCTGTTTTTT,CSVKRLAGRNTGELFF
TRBJ2-7,TRBV11-3,.,.,TGTGCCAGCAGGAGTATGAGGGCTGCCGAGCAGTACTTC,CASRSMRAAEQYF
TRBJ2-3,TRBV11-2,.,.,TGTGCCAGCACCGCCCCCAGCACAGATACGCAGTATTTT,CASTAPSTDTQYF
TRBJ1-3,TRBV5-5,.,.,TGTGCCAGCAGCTTGGCGGTGGCAGGAAAAGGGGGAAACACCATATATTTT,CASSLAVAGKGGNTIYF
TRBJ2-7,TRBV28,.,.,TGTGCCAGCAGTTTAGCCTACGAGCAGTACTTC,CASSLAYEQYF
TRBJ2-3,TRBV15,.,.,TGTGCCACCAGCAGGCCTGGTGGAGCGAGCACAGATACGCAGTATTTT,CATSRPGGASTDTQYF
TRBJ1-1,TRBV2,TRBD1,few,TGTGCCAGCAGCGCCGACAGGGGGAGAACTGAAGCTTTCTTT,CASSADRGRTEAFF
TRBJ2-1,TRBV5-1,TRBD2,.,TGCGCCAGCAGCCGCCGGACTAGCGGCGAGCATGAGCAGTTCTTC,CASSRRTSGEHEQFF
TRBJ1-3,TRBV28,.,.,TGTGCCAGCAGCCGTGGGGGCTCTGGAAACACCATATATTTT,CASSRGGSGNTIYF
TRBJ1-1,TRBV9,TRBD1,.,TGTGCCAGCAGCAAAAGGACAGGGGATTTTTCTGAAGCTTTCTTT,CASSKRTGDFSEAFF
TRBJ2-7,TRBV7-9,.,.,TGTGCCAGCAGCTGGGGCTCCGAGCAGTACTTC,CASSWGSEQYF
TRBJ2-5,TRBV7-3,.,once,TGTGCCAGCAGCTTATCGGGTCGGCAAGAGACCCAGTACTTC,CASSLSGRQETQYF
TRBJ2-3,TRBV5-4,.,once,TGTGCCAGCAGCTCCGACTGGAGAGAGTCGGCAGATACGCAGTATTTT,CASSSDWRESADTQYF
TRBJ2-1,TRBV7-3,.,.,TGTGCCAGCAGCCTTGGAGGGAACTACAATGAGCAGTTCTTC,CASSLGGNYNEQFF
TRBJ2-3,TRBV25-1,TRBD2,.,TGTGCCAGCAGTGAGGATAGCGGGAGAGCAGATACGCAGTATTTT,CASSEDSGRADTQYF
TRBJ1-2,TRBV18,TRBD1,.,TGTGCCAGCTCACCCTCCGGACAGGGGTTTTGGGGCTATGGCTACACCTTC,CASSPSGQGFWGYGYTF
TRBJ1-1,TRBV7-9,.,.,TGTGCCAGCAGCTTCACCGGGAACACTGAAGCTTTCTTT,CASSFTGNTEAFF